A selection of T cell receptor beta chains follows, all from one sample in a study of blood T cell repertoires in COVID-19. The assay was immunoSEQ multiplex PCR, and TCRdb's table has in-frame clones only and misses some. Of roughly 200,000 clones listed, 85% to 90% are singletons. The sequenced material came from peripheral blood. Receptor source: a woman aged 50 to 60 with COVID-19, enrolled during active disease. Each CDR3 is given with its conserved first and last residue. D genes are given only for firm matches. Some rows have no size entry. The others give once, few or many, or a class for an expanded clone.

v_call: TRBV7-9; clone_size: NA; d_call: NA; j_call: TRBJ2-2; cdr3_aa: CASSPLGNTGELFF; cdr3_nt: TGTGCCAGCAGCCCCCTCGGGAACACCGGGGAGCTGTTTTTT
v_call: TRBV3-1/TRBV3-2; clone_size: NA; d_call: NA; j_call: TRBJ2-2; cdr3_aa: CASSRTDTGELFF; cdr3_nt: TGTGCCAGCAGCCGGACAGACACCGGGGAGCTGTTTTTT
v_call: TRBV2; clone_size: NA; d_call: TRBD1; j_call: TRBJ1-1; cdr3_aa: CASSELGDRPKNTEAFF; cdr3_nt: TGTGCCAGCAGTGAATTAGGGGACAGACCAAAGAACACTGAAGCTTTCTTT
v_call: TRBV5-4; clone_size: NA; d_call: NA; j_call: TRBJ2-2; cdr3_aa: CASSLGQGGTGELFF; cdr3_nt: TGTGCCAGCAGCTTAGGTCAGGGAGGCACCGGGGAGCTGTTTTTT
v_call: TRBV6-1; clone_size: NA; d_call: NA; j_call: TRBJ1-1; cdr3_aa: CASSEEFLAAEAFF; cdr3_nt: TGTGCCAGCAGTGAAGAATTTCTGGCAGCTGAAGCTTTCTTT
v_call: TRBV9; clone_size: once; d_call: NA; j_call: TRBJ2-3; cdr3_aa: CASSVGASTDTQYF; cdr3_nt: TGTGCCAGCAGCGTAGGGGCTAGCACAGATACGCAGTATTTT
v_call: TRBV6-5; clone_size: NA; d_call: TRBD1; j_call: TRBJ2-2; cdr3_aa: CASSWGQGAGELFF; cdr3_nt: TGTGCCAGCAGTTGGGGACAGGGCGCCGGGGAGCTGTTTTTT
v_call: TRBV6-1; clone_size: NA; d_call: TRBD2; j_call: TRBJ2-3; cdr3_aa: CASSAGWTSGPGDTQYF; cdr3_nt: TGTGCCAGCAGTGCGGGTTGGACTAGCGGGCCCGGAGATACGCAGTATTTT
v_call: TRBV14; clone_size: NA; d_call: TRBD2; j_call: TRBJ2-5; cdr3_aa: CASRRGSGGRQETQYF; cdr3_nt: TGTGCCAGCAGGAGAGGTAGCGGGGGGCGCCAAGAGACCCAGTACTTC
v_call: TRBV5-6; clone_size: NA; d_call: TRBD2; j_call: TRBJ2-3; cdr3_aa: CASSLGPSGRRTDTQYF; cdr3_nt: TGTGCCAGCAGCTTGGGGCCTAGCGGGAGACGCACAGATACGCAGTATTTT
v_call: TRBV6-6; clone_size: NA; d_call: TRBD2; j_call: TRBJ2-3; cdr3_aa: CASSRGGGGNTQYF; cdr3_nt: TGTGCCAGCAGCCGGGGGGGCGGGGGCAATACGCAGTATTTT
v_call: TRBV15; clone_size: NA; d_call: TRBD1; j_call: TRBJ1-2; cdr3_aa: CATSTDRAYGYTF; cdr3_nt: TGTGCCACCAGCACAGACAGGGCCTATGGCTACACCTTC
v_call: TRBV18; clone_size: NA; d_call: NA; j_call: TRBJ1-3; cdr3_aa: CASSPRTAGNTIYF; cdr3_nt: TGTGCCAGCTCACCCCGGACAGCCGGAAACACCATATATTTT
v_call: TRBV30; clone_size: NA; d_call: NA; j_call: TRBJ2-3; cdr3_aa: CAWSHLADTQYF; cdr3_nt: TGTGCCTGGAGTCACTTGGCAGATACGCAGTATTTT
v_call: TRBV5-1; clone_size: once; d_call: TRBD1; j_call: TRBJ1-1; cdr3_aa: CASGTTGGSIEAFF; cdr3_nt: TGCGCCAGCGGAACGACAGGGGGCTCTATTGAAGCTTTCTTT
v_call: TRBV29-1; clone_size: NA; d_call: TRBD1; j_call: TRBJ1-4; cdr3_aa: CSADSPGQGGELFF; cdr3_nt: TGCAGCGCCGACTCTCCTGGACAGGGAGGTGAACTGTTTTTT
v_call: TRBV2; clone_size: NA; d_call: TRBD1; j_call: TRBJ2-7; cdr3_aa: CASSENRGEQYF; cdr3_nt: TGTGCCAGCAGTGAAAACAGGGGCGAGCAGTACTTC
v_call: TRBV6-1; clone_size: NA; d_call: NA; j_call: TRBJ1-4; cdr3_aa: CASSERRRKGNEKLFF; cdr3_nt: TGTGCCAGCAGTGAAAGAAGGAGAAAAGGCAATGAAAAACTGTTTTTT
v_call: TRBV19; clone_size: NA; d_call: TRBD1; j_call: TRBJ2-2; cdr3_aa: CASSFGQGAYGELFF; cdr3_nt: TGTGCCAGTAGTTTCGGACAGGGGGCTTACGGGGAGCTGTTTTTT
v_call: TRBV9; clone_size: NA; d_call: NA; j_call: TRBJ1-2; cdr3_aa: CASSVEGRVNYGYTF; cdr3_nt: TGTGCCAGCAGCGTAGAGGGCAGGGTGAACTATGGCTACACCTTC
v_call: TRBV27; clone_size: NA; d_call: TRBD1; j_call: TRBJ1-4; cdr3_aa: CASSFPLRDRDREKLFF; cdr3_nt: TGTGCCAGCAGTTTCCCCCTTCGGGACAGGGATCGAGAAAAACTGTTTTTT
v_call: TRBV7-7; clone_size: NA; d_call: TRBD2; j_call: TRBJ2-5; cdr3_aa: CASSPSGGLLETQYF; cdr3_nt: TGTGCCAGCAGCCCATCGGGGGGGCTTTTGGAGACCCAGTACTTC
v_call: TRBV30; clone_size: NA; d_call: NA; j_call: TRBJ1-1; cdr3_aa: CARVDRNTEAFF; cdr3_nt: TGTGCCCGTGTCGACAGAAACACTGAAGCTTTCTTT
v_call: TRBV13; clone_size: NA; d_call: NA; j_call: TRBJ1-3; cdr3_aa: CASSLRRGSGNTIYF; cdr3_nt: TGTGCCAGCAGCCTCCGCCGTGGCAGTGGAAACACCATATATTTT
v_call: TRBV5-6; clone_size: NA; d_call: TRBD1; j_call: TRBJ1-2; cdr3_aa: CASITGQVPYGYTF; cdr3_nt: TGTGCCAGCATCACTGGACAGGTCCCCTATGGCTACACCTTC
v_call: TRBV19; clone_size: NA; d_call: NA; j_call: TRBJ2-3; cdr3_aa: CASTQRNTDTQYF; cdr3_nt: TGTGCCAGTACCCAGCGGAACACAGATACGCAGTATTTT
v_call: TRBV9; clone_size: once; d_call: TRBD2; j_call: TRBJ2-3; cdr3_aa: CASSLRRGEVTDTQYF; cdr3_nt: TGTGCCAGCAGCTTGAGGCGGGGGGAGGTAACAGATACGCAGTATTTT
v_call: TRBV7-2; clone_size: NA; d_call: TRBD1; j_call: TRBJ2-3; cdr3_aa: CASSSTGAATDTQYF; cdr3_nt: TGTGCCAGCAGCTCAACAGGGGCCGCCACAGATACGCAGTATTTT
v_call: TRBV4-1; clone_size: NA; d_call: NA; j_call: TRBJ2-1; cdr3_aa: CASSQFPPEEQFF; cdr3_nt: TGCGCCAGCAGCCAATTTCCACCCGAGGAGCAGTTCTTC
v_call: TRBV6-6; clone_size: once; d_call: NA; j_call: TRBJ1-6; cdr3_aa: CASSQGPPDLRSYNSPLHF; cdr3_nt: TGTGCCAGCAGTCAGGGGCCGCCAGATTTAAGGTCCTATAATTCACCCCTCCACTTT
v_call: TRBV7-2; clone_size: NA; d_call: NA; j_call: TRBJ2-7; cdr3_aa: CASSFKGVRYEQYF; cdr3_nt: TGTGCCAGCAGCTTTAAGGGGGTCCGTTACGAGCAGTACTTC
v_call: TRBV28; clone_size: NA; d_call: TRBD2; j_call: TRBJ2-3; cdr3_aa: CASSNSGGVQFSTDTQYF; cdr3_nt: TGTGCCAGCAGTAATAGCGGGGGGGTTCAATTTAGCACAGATACGCAGTATTTT
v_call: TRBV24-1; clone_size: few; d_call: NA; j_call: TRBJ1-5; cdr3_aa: CATSDLWTASNQPQHF; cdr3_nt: TGTGCCACCAGTGATTTGTGGACAGCTAGCAATCAGCCCCAGCATTTT